These T cell receptor beta chains were read from a single sample in a study of T cells in Graves' hyperthyroidism and ophthalmopathy. TCRdb fed the multiplex PCR reads into MiXCR, producing one record per CDR3 protein. There are hundreds of thousands of distinct CDR3 sequences in the sample; roughly 15% occur only once, and under 15% lies in the top ten. Sequencing was performed on blood. The source of these receptors is a woman aged 50 to 60 with Graves' ophthalmopathy. Each CDR3 is given with its conserved first and last residue. D genes are given only for firm matches. Size is stated for part of the rows, as once, few or many counts, or as a class when the clone is expanded.

clone_size j_call v_call d_call cdr3_aa cdr3_nt
- TRBJ2-5 TRBV3-1 TRBD2 CASSQELGLAGQETQYF TGTGCCAGCAGCCAAGAGTTGGGGCTAGCGGGCCAAGAGACCCAGTACTTC
many TRBJ2-7 TRBV6-1 - CASRNRGGSEQYF TGTGCCAGCAGAAACAGGGGGGGGAGCGAGCAGTACTTC
many TRBJ2-7 TRBV28 TRBD1 CASSFAGTDVYEQYF TGTGCCAGCAGTTTCGCCGGGACAGACGTCTACGAGCAGTACTTC
many TRBJ2-7 TRBV18 - CASSPLQTYEQYF TGTGCCAGCTCACCCCTACAGACCTACGAGCAGTACTTC
- TRBJ2-7 TRBV9 TRBD2 CASSSTGTSGRGRDEQYF TGTGCCAGCAGCTCAACCGGGACTAGCGGGCGAGGGCGAGACGAGCAGTACTTC
many TRBJ2-7 TRBV2 - CASRRTQDYEQYF TGTGCCAGCAGGAGGACGCAGGACTACGAGCAGTACTTC
- TRBJ2-5 TRBV5-1 TRBD1 CASFRQGGETQYF TGCGCCAGCTTTCGACAGGGTGGCGAGACCCAGTACTTC
many TRBJ2-1 TRBV29-1 TRBD2 CSVPGEREWSEQFF TGCAGCGTTCCGGGTGAGCGGGAGTGGAGTGAGCAGTTCTTC
few TRBJ1-5 TRBV12-5 - CASGLGQGNQPQHF TGTGCTAGTGGTTTGGGACAGGGCAATCAGCCCCAGCATTTT
few TRBJ2-5 TRBV7-9 TRBD2 CASSFNGLARYQETQYF TGTGCCAGCAGCTTTAATGGACTAGCGCGATACCAAGAGACCCAGTACTTC
few TRBJ2-1 TRBV6-1 TRBD2 CAGSKVAGSYNEQFF TGTGCCGGCAGTAAAGTAGCGGGAAGCTACAATGAGCAGTTCTTC
many TRBJ2-7 TRBV11-1 TRBD2 CASSLLGLAGGSPGEQYF TGTGCCAGCAGCTTACTGGGACTAGCGGGAGGTTCCCCCGGCGAGCAGTACTTC
many TRBJ1-1 TRBV3-1 - CASSQMTVTTEAFF TGTGCCAGCAGCCAGATGACAGTTACCACTGAAGCTTTCTTT
many TRBJ2-1 TRBV11-2 - CASSFRAFYATEQFF TGTGCCAGCAGCTTCCGGGCGTTCTACGCCACTGAGCAGTTCTTC
many TRBJ2-1 TRBV9 TRBD2 CASSATGTSRNEQFF TGTGCCAGCAGCGCCACCGGGACTAGCAGGAATGAGCAGTTCTTC
many TRBJ1-1 TRBV5-1 - CASSVGRSWGNTEAFF TGCGCCAGCAGCGTGGGTCGTTCTTGGGGGAACACTGAAGCTTTCTTT
- TRBJ1-2 TRBV20-1 TRBD1 CSARGRQQGAYGYTF TGCAGTGCTAGGGGCCGGCAACAGGGGGCCTATGGCTACACCTTC